This T cell receptor beta chain was retrieved from a study of blood T cell repertoires in COVID-19. Assay: immunoSEQ multiplex PCR; the TCRdb copy retains only in-frame clones and omits some. The table shows about 200,000 clones, with around 90% occurring only once. Between the trimmed V and J ends, which lost 6 bases and 8 bases, there was a span of 19 bases. Germline CDR1 and CDR2: MNHEY and SMNVEV (reference sequence). CDR3 length: 14 amino acids. The genes are TRBV27 and TRBJ1-2, with no clear D. The specimen sequenced was peripheral blood. The source of this sequence is a man aged 55-75 years with acute or convalescent COVID-19. The CDR3 nucleotides are TGTGCCAGCAGCCCCACCGGGTCCCCGGGGGGCTACACCTTC. As protein: CASSPTGSPGGYTF.